A selection of T cell receptor beta chains follows, all from one sample in a study of shared clonotypes between healthy human individuals. Assay: immunoSEQ multiplex PCR; the TCRdb copy retains only in-frame clones and omits some. The sample consists of roughly 2.5 million clones, roughly 92% of them appearing once. Sequenced material: naive CD4+ T cells sorted from blood. The receptors shown here come from a man between 18 and 35 years old in good health. Each CDR3 is given with its conserved first and last residue. The D gene is left open where the match is weak. Clone size appears in some rows only: once, few, many, or a class for an expanded clone.

TRBD1	few	TRBV30	TRBJ2-7	CAWGDRAYEQYF	TGTGCCTGGGGGGACAGGGCCTACGAGCAGTACTTC
-	-	TRBV19	TRBJ1-3	CASSILGPSHYTAGNTIYF	TGTGCCAGTAGTATCCTCGGTCCGTCACACTACACGGCAGGAAACACCATATATTTT
-	-	TRBV7-8	TRBJ2-5	CASSLVAREETQYF	TGTGCCAGCAGCTTAGTGGCCAGAGAAGAGACCCAGTACTTC
TRBD1	-	TRBV30	TRBJ1-2	CAGRTGEDGYTF	TGTGCCGGAAGGACAGGGGAAGATGGCTACACCTTC
TRBD2	-	TRBV6-6	TRBJ2-3	CASSYFLAGGGDTQYF	TGTGCCAGCAGTTATTTCCTAGCGGGAGGGGGAGATACGCAGTATTTT
-	-	TRBV9	TRBJ2-3	CASSVDVADTQYF	TGTGCCAGCAGCGTAGATGTGGCAGATACGCAGTATTTT
-	-	TRBV30	TRBJ1-2	CAWTKDSTNYGYTF	TGTGCCTGGACGAAGGACAGCACTAACTATGGCTACACCTTC
-	once	TRBV7-8	TRBJ1-1	CASSLVGHNTEAFF	TGTGCCAGCAGCCTCGTCGGACATAACACTGAAGCTTTCTTT
TRBD2	-	TRBV4-1	TRBJ2-3	CASSRGEGTSTDTQYF	TGCGCCAGCAGCCGAGGGGAGGGGACTAGCACAGATACGCAGTATTTT
-	-	TRBV7-2	TRBJ2-3	CASSLKSSAGYFTDTQYF	TGTGCCAGCAGCTTAAAATCCTCAGCGGGCTACTTCACAGATACGCAGTATTTT
TRBD1	-	TRBV6-5	TRBJ2-7	CAIGQGAISEQYF	TGTGCCATAGGACAGGGCGCGATAAGCGAGCAGTACTTC
-	-	TRBV7-2	TRBJ2-2	CASSLARSTGELFF	TGTGCCAGCAGCTTAGCGCGGAGCACCGGGGAGCTGTTTTTT
TRBD2	-	TRBV18	TRBJ2-7	CASSANSGGAYEQYF	TGTGCCAGCTCAGCCAATAGCGGGGGGGCCTACGAGCAGTACTTC
TRBD2	-	TRBV7-9	TRBJ2-1	CASSLVGLVDEQFF	TGTGCCAGCAGTTTAGTGGGACTAGTCGATGAGCAGTTCTTC
-	-	TRBV19	TRBJ2-2	CASSIGGNTGELFF	TGTGCCAGTAGTATCGGAGGAAACACCGGGGAGCTGTTTTTT
-	once	TRBV6-6	TRBJ2-3	CASSYEERSTDTQYF	TGTGCCAGCAGTTACGAGGAACGTAGCACAGATACGCAGTATTTT
TRBD1	-	TRBV4-1	TRBJ1-4	CASSQYPGQGKEKLFF	TGCGCCAGCAGCCAATACCCGGGACAGGGGAAAGAAAAACTGTTTTTT
TRBD1	-	TRBV19	TRBJ2-2	CATRDSKPGELFF	TGTGCCACCCGGGACAGCAAGCCCGGGGAGCTGTTTTTT
TRBD2	-	TRBV5-4	TRBJ2-7	CASSSETSGRDEQYF	TGTGCCAGCAGCTCCGAGACTAGCGGGAGGGACGAGCAGTACTTC
TRBD1	-	TRBV5-1	TRBJ2-2	CASSPQTGKAGELFF	TGCGCCAGCAGCCCCCAGACAGGGAAAGCCGGGGAGCTGTTTTTT
TRBD1	-	TRBV6-1	TRBJ2-3	CASSETGGLGTDTQYF	TGTGCCAGCAGTGAGACAGGGGGCTTAGGCACAGATACGCAGTATTTT
-	once	TRBV7-2	TRBJ2-3	CASSFGGTTDTQYF	TGTGCCAGCAGCTTCGGCGGGACCACAGATACGCAGTATTTT
-	-	TRBV29-1	TRBJ2-3	CSVEDFGVRTDTQYF	TGCAGCGTTGAAGATTTCGGGGTACGCACAGATACGCAGTATTTT
-	-	TRBV5-5	TRBJ2-7	CASSLLAEQYF	TGTGCCAGCAGCCTCCTCGCCGAGCAGTACTTC
-	-	TRBV19	TRBJ1-2	CASSIGGGQPSYGYTF	TGTGCCAGTAGTATCGGGGGAGGACAGCCTTCCTATGGCTACACCTTC
TRBD1	-	TRBV19	TRBJ2-3	CASSTATGGGSDTQYF	TGTGCCAGTAGTACGGCCACAGGGGGAGGATCAGATACGCAGTATTTT
-	-	TRBV27	TRBJ1-4	CASRAGLGENEKLFF	TGTGCCAGCAGGGCGGGGCTAGGAGAAAATGAAAAACTGTTTTTT
TRBD1	-	TRBV27	TRBJ1-2	CASSAWTGDYGYTF	TGTGCCAGCAGTGCCTGGACAGGGGACTATGGCTACACCTTC
TRBD2	-	TRBV6-5	TRBJ2-7	CASGSGLAGWNEQYF	TGTGCCAGCGGGTCAGGGCTAGCGGGATGGAACGAGCAGTACTTC
TRBD1	-	TRBV7-9	TRBJ1-4	CASSASGQGVSTNEKLFF	TGTGCCAGCAGCGCCTCGGGACAGGGGGTATCTACTAATGAAAAACTGTTTTTT
-	-	TRBV10-3	TRBJ2-3	CAISASTDTQYF	TGTGCCATCAGCGCTAGCACAGATACGCAGTATTTT
-	-	TRBV1	TRBJ2-1	CTSSQEDPGLAGVNEQFF	TGCACCAGCAGCCAGGAAGACCCAGGACTAGCGGGGGTTAATGAGCAGTTCTTC